This entry is about one T cell receptor (beta chain). The donor cohort consisted entirely of Caucasian adults residing in Nashville, Tennessee. Looked up from germline, CDR1 is MDHEN and CDR2 is SYDVKM. There are 16 residues in the CDR3. The V gene end was trimmed by 7 bases and the J gene end by 0 bases; junction bases not matched to a gene: 10. This sample was included in a study of shared clonotypes between healthy human individuals. In the study overall: CD4 naive cells filled three plates per donor, CD4 memory three, CD8 naive two and CD8 memory one.

Each cell subset's genomic DNA was divided evenly among several immunoSEQ plates. Replicate PCRs for sorted subsets used 200 ng DNA; this equaled around 29,000 T cell genomes. Repertoires were generated with immunoSEQ multiplex PCR, while TCRdb's copy carries only in-frame clones and drops some. Of roughly 640,000 clones in the sample, around two thirds were seen once. Sequenced sample: memory CD4+ T cells sorted from blood. The subset denotes: CD45RA-negative fraction. The chain is built from TRBV28 and TRBJ2-7, with 9 bases aligning to TRBD1. This receptor was obtained from a woman between 25 and 40 years old in good health. The DNA for the CDR3 is TGTGCCAGCATTCCCACCTCGGGACAGGGCTCCTACGAGCAGTACTTC. This sequence encodes CASIPTSGQGSYEQYF.